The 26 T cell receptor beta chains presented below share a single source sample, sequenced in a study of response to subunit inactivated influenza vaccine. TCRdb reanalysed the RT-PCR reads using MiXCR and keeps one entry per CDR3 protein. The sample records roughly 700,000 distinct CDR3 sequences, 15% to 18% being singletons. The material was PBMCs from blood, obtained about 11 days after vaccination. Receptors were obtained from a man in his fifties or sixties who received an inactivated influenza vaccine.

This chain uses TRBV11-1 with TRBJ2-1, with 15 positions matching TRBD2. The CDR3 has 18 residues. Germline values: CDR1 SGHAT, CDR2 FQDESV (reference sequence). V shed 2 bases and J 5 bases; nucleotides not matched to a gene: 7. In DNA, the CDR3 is TGTGCCAGCAGCTTATGGACTAGCGGGAGGGCCGGGGACAATGAGCAGTTCTTC. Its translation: CASSLWTSGRAGDNEQFF.

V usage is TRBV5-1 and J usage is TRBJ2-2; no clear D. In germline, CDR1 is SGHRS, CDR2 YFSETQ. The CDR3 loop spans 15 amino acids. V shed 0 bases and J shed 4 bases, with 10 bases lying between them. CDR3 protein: CASSLGSGITGELFF. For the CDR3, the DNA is TGCGCCAGCAGCTTGGGGTCAGGCATCACCGGGGAGCTGTTTTTT.

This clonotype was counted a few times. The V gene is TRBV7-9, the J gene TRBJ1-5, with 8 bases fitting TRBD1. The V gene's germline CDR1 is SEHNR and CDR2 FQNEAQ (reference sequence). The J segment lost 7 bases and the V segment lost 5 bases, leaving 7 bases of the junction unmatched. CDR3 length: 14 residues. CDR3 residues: CASSRTGLGQPQHF. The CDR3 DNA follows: TGTGCCAGCAGCCGGACAGGGTTAGGACAGCCCCAGCATTTT.

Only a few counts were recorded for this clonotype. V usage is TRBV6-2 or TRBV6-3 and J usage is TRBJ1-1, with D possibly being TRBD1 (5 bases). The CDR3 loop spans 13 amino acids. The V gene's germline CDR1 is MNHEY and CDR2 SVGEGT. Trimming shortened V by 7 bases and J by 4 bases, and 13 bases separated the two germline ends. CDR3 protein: CASIQGFGTEAFF. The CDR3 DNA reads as TGTGCCAGCATCCAGGGATTTGGCACTGAAGCTTTCTTT.

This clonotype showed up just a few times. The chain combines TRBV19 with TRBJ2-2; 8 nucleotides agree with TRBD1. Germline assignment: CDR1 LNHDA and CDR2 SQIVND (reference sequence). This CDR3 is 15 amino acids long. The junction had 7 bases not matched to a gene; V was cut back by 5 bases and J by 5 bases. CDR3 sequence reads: CASSRQGARTGELFF. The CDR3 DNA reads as TGTGCCAGTAGTCGCCAGGGGGCGAGGACCGGGGAGCTGTTTTTT. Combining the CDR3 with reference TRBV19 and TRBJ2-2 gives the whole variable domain DGGITQSPKYLFRKEGQNVTLSCEQNLNHDAMYWYRQDPGQGLRLIYYSQIVNDFQKGDIAEGYSVSREKKESFPLTVTSAQKNPTAFYLCASSRQGARTGELFFGEGSRLTVL.

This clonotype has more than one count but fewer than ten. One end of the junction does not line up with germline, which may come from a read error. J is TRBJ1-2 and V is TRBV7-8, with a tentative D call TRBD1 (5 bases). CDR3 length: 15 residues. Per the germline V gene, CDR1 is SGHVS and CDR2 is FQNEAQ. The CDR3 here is CASSLAYSTAYGYTF. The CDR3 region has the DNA TGTGCCAGCAGCTTAGCTTACTCGACAGCCTATGGTTACACCTTC.

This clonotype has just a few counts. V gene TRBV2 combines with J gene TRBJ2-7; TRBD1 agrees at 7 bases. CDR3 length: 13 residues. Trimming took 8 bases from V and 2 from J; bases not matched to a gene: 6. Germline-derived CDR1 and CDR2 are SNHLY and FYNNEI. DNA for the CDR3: TGTGCCAGCCGGACAGGAGAAACCTACGAGCAGTACTTC. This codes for CASRTGETYEQYF.

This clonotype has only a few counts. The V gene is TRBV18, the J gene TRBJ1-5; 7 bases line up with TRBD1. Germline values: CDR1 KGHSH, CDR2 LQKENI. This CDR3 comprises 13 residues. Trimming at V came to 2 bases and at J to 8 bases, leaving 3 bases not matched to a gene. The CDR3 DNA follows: TGTGCCAGCTCACCAGGACAGGTGGAGCCCCAGCATTTT. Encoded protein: CASSPGQVEPQHF.

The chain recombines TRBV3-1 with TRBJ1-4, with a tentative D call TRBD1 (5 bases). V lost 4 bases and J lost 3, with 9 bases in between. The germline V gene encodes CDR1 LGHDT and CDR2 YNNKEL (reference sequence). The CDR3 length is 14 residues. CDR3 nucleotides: TGTGCCAGCAGCCCGCGCAGGGCTAATGAAAAACTGTTTTTT. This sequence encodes CASSPRRANEKLFF.

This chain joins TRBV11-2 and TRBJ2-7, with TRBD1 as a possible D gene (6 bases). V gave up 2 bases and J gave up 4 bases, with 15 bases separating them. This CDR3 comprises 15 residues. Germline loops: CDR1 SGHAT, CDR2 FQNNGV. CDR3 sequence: CASSLQRTRGYEQYF. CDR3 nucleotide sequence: TGTGCCAGCAGCTTACAACGTACCAGGGGTTACGAGCAGTACTTC. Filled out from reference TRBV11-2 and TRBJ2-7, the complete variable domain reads EAGVAQSPRYKIIEKRQSVAFWCNPISGHATLYWYQQILGQGPKLLIQFQNNGVVDDSQLPKDRFSAERLKGVDSTLKIQPAKLEDSAVYLCASSLQRTRGYEQYFGPGTRLTVT.

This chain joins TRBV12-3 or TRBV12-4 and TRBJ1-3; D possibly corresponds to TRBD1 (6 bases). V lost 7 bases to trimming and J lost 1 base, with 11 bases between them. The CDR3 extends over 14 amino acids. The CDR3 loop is CASIETGSGNTIYF. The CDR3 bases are TGTGCCAGCATCGAAACAGGGTCTGGAAACACCATATATTTT.

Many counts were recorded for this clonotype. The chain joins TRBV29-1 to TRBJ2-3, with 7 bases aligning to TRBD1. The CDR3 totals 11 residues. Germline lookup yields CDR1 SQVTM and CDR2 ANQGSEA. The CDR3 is CSGQRTDTQYF. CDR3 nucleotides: TGCTCGGGACAGCGGACAGATACGCAGTATTTT.

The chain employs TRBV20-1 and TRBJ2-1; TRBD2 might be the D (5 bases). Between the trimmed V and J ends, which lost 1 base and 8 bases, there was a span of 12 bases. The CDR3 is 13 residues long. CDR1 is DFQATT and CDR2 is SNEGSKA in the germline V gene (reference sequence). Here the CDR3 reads CSARGPARDEQFF. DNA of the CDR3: TGCAGTGCTAGAGGCCCGGCGAGGGATGAGCAGTTCTTC.

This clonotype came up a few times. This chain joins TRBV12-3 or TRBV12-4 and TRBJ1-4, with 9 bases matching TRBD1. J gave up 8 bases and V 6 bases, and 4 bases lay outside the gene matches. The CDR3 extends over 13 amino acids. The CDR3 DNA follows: TGTGCCAGCAGGGGACAGGGACGGGAAAAACTGTTTTTT. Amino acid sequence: CASRGQGREKLFF.

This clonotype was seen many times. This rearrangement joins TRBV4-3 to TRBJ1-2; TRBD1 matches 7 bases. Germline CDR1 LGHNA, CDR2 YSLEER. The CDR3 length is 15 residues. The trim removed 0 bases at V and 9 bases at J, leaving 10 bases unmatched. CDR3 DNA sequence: TGCGCCAGCAGCCAAGATAGGACAGGTTTTCGGAGCTACACCTTC. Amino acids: CASSQDRTGFRSYTF.

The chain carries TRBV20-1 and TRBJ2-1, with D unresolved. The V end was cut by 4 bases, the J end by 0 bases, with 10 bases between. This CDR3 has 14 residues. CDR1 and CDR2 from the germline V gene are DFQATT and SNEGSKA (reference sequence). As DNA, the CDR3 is TGCAGTGCTACTCCAGAGAGCTCCTACAATGAGCAGTTCTTC. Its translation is CSATPESSYNEQFF.

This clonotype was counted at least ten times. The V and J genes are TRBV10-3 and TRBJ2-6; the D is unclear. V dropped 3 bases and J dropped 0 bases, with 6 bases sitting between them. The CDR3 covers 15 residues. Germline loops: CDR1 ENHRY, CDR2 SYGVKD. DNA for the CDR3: TGTGCCATCAGTGACCCCCTCTCTGGGGCCAACGTCCTGACTTTC. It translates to CAISDPLSGANVLTF.

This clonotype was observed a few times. The CDR3: CASSYTLAEANTGELFF. In DNA, the CDR3 is TGTGCCAGCAGCTACACCCTAGCGGAAGCGAACACCGGGGAGCTGTTTTTT. V gene TRBV7-2 combines with J gene TRBJ2-2; 7 bases fit TRBD2. Germline assignment: CDR1 SGHTA and CDR2 FQGNSA. This CDR3 is 17 amino acids long. V was clipped by 4 bases and J by 0 bases; unmatched bases: 8.

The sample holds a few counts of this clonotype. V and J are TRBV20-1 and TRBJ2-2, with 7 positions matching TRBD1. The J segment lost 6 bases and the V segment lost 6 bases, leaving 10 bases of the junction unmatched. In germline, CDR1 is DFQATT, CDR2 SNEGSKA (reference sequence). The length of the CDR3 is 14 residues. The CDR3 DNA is TGCAGTGCAAGGACAGGTTCTCGGGCCGGGGAGCTGTTTTTT. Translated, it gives CSARTGSRAGELFF.

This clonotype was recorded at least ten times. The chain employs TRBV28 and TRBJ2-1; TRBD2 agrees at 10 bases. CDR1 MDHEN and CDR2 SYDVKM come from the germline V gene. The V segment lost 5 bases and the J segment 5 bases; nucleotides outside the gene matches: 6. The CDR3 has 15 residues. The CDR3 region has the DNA TGTGCCAGCAGTACTAGCGGGATGGGCAACAATGAGCAGTTCTTC. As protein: CASSTSGMGNNEQFF.

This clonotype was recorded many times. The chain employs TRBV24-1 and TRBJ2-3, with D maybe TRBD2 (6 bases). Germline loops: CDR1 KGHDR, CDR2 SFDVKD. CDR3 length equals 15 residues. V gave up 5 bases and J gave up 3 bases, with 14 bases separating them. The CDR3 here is CATSGGTISTDTQYF. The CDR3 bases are TGTGCCACCAGTGGCGGGACCATATCGACAGATACGCAGTATTTT.

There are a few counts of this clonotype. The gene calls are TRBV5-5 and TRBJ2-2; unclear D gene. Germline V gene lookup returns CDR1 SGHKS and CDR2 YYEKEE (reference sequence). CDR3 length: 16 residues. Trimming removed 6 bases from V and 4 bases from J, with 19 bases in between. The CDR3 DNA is TGTGCCAGCACCTTAGGGTACCAGAGAGGCACCGGGGAGCTGTTTTTT. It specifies CASTLGYQRGTGELFF.

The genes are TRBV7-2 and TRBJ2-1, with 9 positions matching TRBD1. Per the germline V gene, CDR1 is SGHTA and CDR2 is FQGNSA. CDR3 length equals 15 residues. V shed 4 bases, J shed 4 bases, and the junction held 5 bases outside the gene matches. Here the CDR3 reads CASSSTGTGYNEQFF. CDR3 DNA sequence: TGTGCCAGCAGCTCAACCGGGACAGGGTACAATGAGCAGTTCTTC.

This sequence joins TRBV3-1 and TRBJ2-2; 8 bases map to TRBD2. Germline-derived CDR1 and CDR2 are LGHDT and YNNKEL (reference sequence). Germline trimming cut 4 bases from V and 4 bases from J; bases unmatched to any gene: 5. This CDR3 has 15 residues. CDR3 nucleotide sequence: TGTGCCAGCAGCCCCCCCAGCGGGGGCACCGGGGAGCTGTTTTTT. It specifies CASSPPSGGTGELFF. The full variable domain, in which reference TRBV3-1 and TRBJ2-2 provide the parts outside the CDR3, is DTAVSQTPKYLVTQMGNDKSIKCEQNLGHDTMYWYKQDSKKFLKIMFSYNNKELIINETVPNRFSPKSPDKAHLNLHINSLELGDSAVYFCASSPPSGGTGELFFGEGSRLTVL.

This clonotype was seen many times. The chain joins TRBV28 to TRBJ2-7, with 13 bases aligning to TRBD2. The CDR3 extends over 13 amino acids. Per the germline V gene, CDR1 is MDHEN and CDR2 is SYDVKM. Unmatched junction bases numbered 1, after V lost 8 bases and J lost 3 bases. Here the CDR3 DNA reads TGTGCCAGCCGGACTAGCGGGAGCTACGAGCAGTACTTC. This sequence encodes CASRTSGSYEQYF.

The CDR3 loop is CASSLLGRGGTYEQYF. DNA of the CDR3: TGTGCCAGCAGTCTACTGGGACGGGGGGGCACCTACGAGCAGTACTTC. The chain is built from TRBV11-2 and TRBJ2-7; 8 bases fit TRBD2. The CDR3 has 16 residues. The J segment lost 2 bases and the V segment lost 6 bases, leaving 12 bases of the junction unmatched. CDR1 and CDR2 from the germline V gene are SGHAT and FQNNGV. Together with reference TRBV11-2 and TRBJ2-7, the CDR3 gives the full variable domain: EAGVAQSPRYKIIEKRQSVAFWCNPISGHATLYWYQQILGQGPKLLIQFQNNGVVDDSQLPKDRFSAERLKGVDSTLKIQPAKLEDSAVYLCASSLLGRGGTYEQYFGPGTRLTVT.